The 9 T cell receptor beta chains in this list originate from one sample, sequenced in a study of early T cells in non-severe SARS-CoV-2 infection. One entry per CDR3 protein, called by TCRdb with MiXCR from the 5' RACE reads. The sample lists 45,000 to 65,000 distinct CDR3 sequences, about 9.1% occurring once. The specimen sequenced was whole blood. The receptors stem from an adult who was a healthcare worker with PCR-confirmed SARS-CoV-2 infection or an uninfected control (not recorded which).

In its sample, this clonotype was seen many times. V gene TRBV2 combines with J gene TRBJ2-1; D is perhaps TRBD1 or TRBD2 (5 bases each). Trimming cost V 4 bases and J 5 bases, with 15 bases left between them. The length of the CDR3 is 15 residues. Germline lookup yields CDR1 SNHLY and CDR2 FYNNEI. Here the CDR3 DNA reads TGTGCCAGCAGTGGAGGGGCCGGGGCCAACAATGAGCAGTTCTTC. Its protein product is CASSGGAGANNEQFF. The full variable domain, in which reference TRBV2 and TRBJ2-1 provide the parts outside the CDR3, is EPEVTQTPSHQVTQMGQEVILRCVPISNHLYFYWYRQILGQKVEFLVSFYNNEISEKSEIFDDQFSVERPDGSNFTLKIRSTKLEDSAMYFCASSGGAGANNEQFFGPGTRLTVL.

At least ten counts were recorded for this clonotype. The V gene is TRBV10-3, the J gene TRBJ2-4; TRBD1 agrees at 7 bases. The ends lost 3 bases at V and 6 bases at J; junction bases unmatched: 5. In germline, CDR1 is ENHRY, CDR2 SYGVKD. CDR3 length equals 14 residues. CDR3 DNA: TGTGCCATCAGTGATCGGTCAGGGGGAAACATTCAGTACTTC. Translation gives CAISDRSGGNIQYF.

This clonotype occurred a few times. The rearrangement links TRBV20-1 to TRBJ2-2; D might be TRBD1 or TRBD2, each matching 5 bases. V lost 5 bases and J 4 bases, leaving 14 bases between the germline ends. This CDR3 comprises 14 residues. Germline V gene lookup returns CDR1 DFQATT and CDR2 SNEGSKA (reference sequence). The CDR3 loop is CSALRDVSTGELFF. CDR3 bases: TGCAGTGCTCTCCGGGACGTCAGCACCGGGGAGCTGTTTTTT.

Ten or more counts support this clonotype. The CDR3 loop reads CSVEGLTSGSLIAQFF. The CDR3 DNA reads TGCAGCGTTGAAGGTCTGACTAGCGGGAGTCTTATAGCGCAGTTCTTC. The rearrangement links TRBV29-1 to TRBJ2-1; 12 bases fit TRBD2. After removal of 1 base from V and 12 bases from J, the junction contained 13 bases not matched to a gene. CDR1 is SQVTM, CDR2 ANQGSEA, per germline. This CDR3 is built from 16 residues.

V and J are TRBV29-1 and TRBJ1-1, with D unresolved. The CDR3 is 13 amino acids. Trimming cost V 1 base and J 1 base, with 7 bases left between them. CDR1 and CDR2 from the germline V gene are SQVTM and ANQGSEA. The CDR3 DNA reads TGCAGCGTTGAAGCGACTAGGAACACTGAAGCTTTCTTT. It specifies CSVEATRNTEAFF. Full variable domain (rest looked up from reference TRBV29-1 and TRBJ1-1): SAVISQKPSRDICQRGTSLTIQCQVDSQVTMMFWYRQQPGQSLTLIATANQGSEATYESGFVIDKFPISRPNLTFSTLTVSNMSPEDSSIYLCSVEATRNTEAFFGQGTRLTVV.

This clonotype was detected ten times or more. The chain recombines TRBV5-1 with TRBJ2-1, with TRBD2 as a possible D gene (5 bases). Germline-derived CDR1 and CDR2 are SGHRS and YFSETQ. The CDR3 loop spans 15 amino acids. Trimming pared 4 bases from V and 0 bases from J, leaving 11 bases between. The CDR3 sequence is CASSGSASSYNEQFF. DNA of the CDR3: TGCGCCAGCAGCGGTAGCGCGAGCTCCTACAATGAGCAGTTCTTC. Variable domain in full (rest from reference TRBV5-1 and TRBJ2-1): KAGVTQTPRYLIKTRGQQVTLSCSPISGHRSVSWYQQTPGQGLQFLFEYFSETQRNKGNFPGRFSGRQFSNSRSEMNVSTLELGDSALYLCASSGSASSYNEQFFGPGTRLTVL.

This clonotype was recorded at least ten times. The J gene is TRBJ1-6, the V gene TRBV5-5, with D unresolved. V lost 5 bases, J lost 0 bases, and 12 bases lay in between. The CDR3 loop spans 16 amino acids. Germline lookup yields CDR1 SGHKS and CDR2 YYEKEE (reference sequence). CDR3 in amino acids: CASSPSVSSYNSPLHF. CDR3 DNA sequence: TGTGCCAGCAGTCCCTCGGTGAGCTCCTATAATTCACCCCTCCACTTT.

This clonotype occurred many times. As DNA, the CDR3 is TGCAGTGCTAGAGAGGGTGTGGCAGGGGGCTACGAGCAGTACTTC. As protein: CSAREGVAGGYEQYF. The gene calls are TRBV20-1 and TRBJ2-7; 7 bases align to TRBD1. The CDR3 is 15 amino acids. Looked up from germline, CDR1 is DFQATT and CDR2 is SNEGSKA (reference sequence). After removal of 0 bases from V and 3 bases from J, the junction contained 8 bases not matched to a gene.

The rearrangement joins TRBV5-4 to TRBJ1-2, with TRBD1 matching over 11 bases. The CDR3 spans 15 residues. V shed 3 bases and J 8 bases; nucleotides not matched to a gene: 9. Germline V lookup: CDR1 SGHNT, CDR2 YYREEE (reference sequence). This chain's CDR3 is CASSSSGQGARGYTF. The CDR3 DNA follows: TGTGCCAGCAGCTCTTCAGGACAGGGGGCGAGAGGCTACACCTTC.